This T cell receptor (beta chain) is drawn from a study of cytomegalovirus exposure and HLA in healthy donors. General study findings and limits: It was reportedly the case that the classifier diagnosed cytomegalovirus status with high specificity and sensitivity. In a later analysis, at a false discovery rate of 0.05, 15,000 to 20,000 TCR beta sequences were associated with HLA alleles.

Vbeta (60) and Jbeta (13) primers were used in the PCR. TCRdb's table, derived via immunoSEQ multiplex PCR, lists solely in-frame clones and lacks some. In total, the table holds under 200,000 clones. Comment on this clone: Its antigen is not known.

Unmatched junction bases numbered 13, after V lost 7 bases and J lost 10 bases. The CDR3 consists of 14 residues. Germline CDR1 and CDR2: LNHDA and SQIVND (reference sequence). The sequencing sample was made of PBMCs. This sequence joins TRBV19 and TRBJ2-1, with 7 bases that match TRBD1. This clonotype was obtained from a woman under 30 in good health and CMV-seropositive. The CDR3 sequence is CASTGTGALGEQFF. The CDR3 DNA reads TGTGCCAGTACGGGAACAGGGGCTTTGGGGGAGCAGTTCTTC.